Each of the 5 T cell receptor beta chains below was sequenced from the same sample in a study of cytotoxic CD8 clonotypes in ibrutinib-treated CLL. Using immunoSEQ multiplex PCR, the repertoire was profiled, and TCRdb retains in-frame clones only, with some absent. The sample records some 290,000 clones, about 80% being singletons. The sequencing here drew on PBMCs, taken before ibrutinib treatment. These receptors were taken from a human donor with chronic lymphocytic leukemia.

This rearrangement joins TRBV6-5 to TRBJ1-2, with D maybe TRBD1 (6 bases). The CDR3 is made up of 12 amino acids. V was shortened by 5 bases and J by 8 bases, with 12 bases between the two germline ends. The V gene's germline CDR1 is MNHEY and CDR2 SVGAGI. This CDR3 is CASSLQGGGYTF. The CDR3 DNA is TGTGCCAGCAGTCTACAGGGAGGAGGCTACACCTTC.

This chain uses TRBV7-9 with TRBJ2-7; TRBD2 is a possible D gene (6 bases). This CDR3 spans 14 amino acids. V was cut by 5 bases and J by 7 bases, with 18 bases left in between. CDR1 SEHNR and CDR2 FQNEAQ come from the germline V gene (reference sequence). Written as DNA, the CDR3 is TGTGCCAGCAGCCTCCCCTCCCGACGGGGGGAGCAGTACTTC. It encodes CASSLPSRRGEQYF.

The CDR3 DNA is TGTGCCAGCACCGAAGGACTAGCGGGACCCGACGAGCAGTACTTC. It specifies CASTEGLAGPDEQYF. The chain employs TRBV28 and TRBJ2-7; 12 bases agree with TRBD2. CDR3 size: 15 residues. Germline CDR1 is MDHEN and CDR2 is SYDVKM. After removal of 7 bases from V and 5 bases from J, the junction contained 9 bases not matched to a gene.

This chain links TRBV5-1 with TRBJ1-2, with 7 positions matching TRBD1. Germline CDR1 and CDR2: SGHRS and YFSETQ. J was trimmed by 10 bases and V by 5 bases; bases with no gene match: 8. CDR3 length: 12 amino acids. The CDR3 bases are TGCGCCAGCAGTCCGGACAGGCCCTTCTACACCTTC. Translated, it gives CASSPDRPFYTF.

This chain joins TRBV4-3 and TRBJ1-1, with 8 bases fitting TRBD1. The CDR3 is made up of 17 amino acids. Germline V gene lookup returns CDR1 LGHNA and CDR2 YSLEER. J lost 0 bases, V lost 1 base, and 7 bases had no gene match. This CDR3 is CASSQVPGGRMNTEAFF. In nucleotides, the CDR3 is TGCGCCAGCAGCCAAGTCCCAGGGGGCAGGATGAACACTGAAGCTTTCTTT.